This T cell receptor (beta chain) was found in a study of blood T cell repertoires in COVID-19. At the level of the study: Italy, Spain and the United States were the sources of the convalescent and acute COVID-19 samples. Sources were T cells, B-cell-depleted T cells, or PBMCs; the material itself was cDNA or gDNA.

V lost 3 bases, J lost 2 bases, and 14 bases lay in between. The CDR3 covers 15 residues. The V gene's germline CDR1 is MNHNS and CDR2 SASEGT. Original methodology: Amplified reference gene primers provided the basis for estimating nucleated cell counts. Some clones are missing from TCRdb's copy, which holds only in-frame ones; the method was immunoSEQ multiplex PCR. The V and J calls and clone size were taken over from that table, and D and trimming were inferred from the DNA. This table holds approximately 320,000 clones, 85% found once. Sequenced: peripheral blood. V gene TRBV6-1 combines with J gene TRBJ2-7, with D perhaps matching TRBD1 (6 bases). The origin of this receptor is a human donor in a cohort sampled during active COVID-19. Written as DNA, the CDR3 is TGTGCCAGCAGTGAGGAGTGGACAGCGACCTACGAGCAGTACTTC. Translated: CASSEEWTATYEQYF.